Below, 21 T cell receptor beta chains from the same sample are listed, as sequenced in a study of response to subunit inactivated influenza vaccine. TCRdb re-called the RT-PCR reads with MiXCR, one entry per CDR3 protein. This sample has approximately 500,000 distinct CDR3 sequences; over 10% occur once, and the top ten carry around 13%. Sequenced here: PBMCs from blood, sampled more than 35 days after vaccination. Receptors were obtained from a man aged 50-60 years who received an inactivated influenza vaccine.

This clonotype was observed a handful of times. This chain uses TRBV4-2 with TRBJ2-7, with 12 positions matching TRBD2. The V gene's germline CDR1 is LGHNA and CDR2 YNFKEQ. This CDR3 is built from 16 residues. V trimming: 3 bases; J trimming: 3 bases; junction bases outside the gene matches: 6. This CDR3 is CASSQELAGGLYEQYF. The CDR3 bases are TGTGCCAGCAGCCAGGAGCTAGCGGGAGGGCTCTACGAGCAGTACTTC.

The rearrangement links TRBV7-3 to TRBJ2-1; TRBD2 matches 10 bases. The CDR3 contains 15 residues. From germline, CDR1 is SGHTA and CDR2 FQGTGA. V was clipped by 4 bases and J by 6 bases; unmatched bases: 6. CDR3 region: CASSSGTSVSNEQFF. Written as DNA, the CDR3 is TGTGCCAGCAGCTCAGGGACTAGCGTAAGCAATGAGCAGTTCTTC.

This clonotype was seen a handful of times. CDR3 protein: CASSQAGRAEAFF. CDR3 nucleotides: TGCGCCAGCAGCCAAGCCGGGAGGGCTGAAGCTTTCTTT. The chain is built from TRBV4-3 and TRBJ1-1; no firm D call. The CDR3 spans 13 residues. Germline V gene data show CDR1 as LGHNA and CDR2 as YSLEER. V was trimmed by 1 base and J by 6 bases, leaving 9 bases between them.

The chain carries TRBV29-1 and TRBJ2-7; 7 nucleotides agree with TRBD1. Germline V gene sequence: CDR1 SQVTM, CDR2 ANQGSEA. The CDR3 has 13 residues. Germline trimming cut 4 bases from V and 3 bases from J; bases unmatched to any gene: 6. CDR3 bases: TGCAGCGTTGGACAGGGCTTCTACTACGAGCAGTACTTC. Its translation is CSVGQGFYYEQYF.

This chain uses TRBV4-2 with TRBJ2-3, with 13 bases matching TRBD2. Germline lookup yields CDR1 LGHNA and CDR2 YNFKEQ. V lost 1 base and J lost 4; bases outside the gene matches: 2. The CDR3 is made up of 16 amino acids. DNA of the CDR3: TGTGCCAGCAGCCAAGTACTAGCGGGAGGGGCAGATACGCAGTATTTT. It is translated as CASSQVLAGGADTQYF.

This clonotype has just a few counts. The chain couples TRBV29-1 to TRBJ2-1, with D possibly TRBD2 on 5 matching bases. CDR1 SQVTM and CDR2 ANQGSEA come from the germline V gene. CDR3 length: 11 amino acids. Trimming stripped 7 bases from V and 7 bases from J, with 11 bases between. The CDR3 protein is CSARTGNEQFF. The CDR3 nucleotides read TGCAGCGCCAGGACGGGGAATGAGCAGTTCTTC.

The chain couples TRBV19 to TRBJ2-5; a weak D match, TRBD2 (5 bases). This CDR3 is 15 amino acids long. Germline lookup yields CDR1 LNHDA and CDR2 SQIVND (reference sequence). V was clipped by 2 bases and J by 2 bases, with 12 bases between them. Here the CDR3 DNA reads TGTGCCAGTAGTATACGCCGCGGGCAGCAAGAGACCCAGTACTTC. It yields the protein CASSIRRGQQETQYF.

This clonotype was detected a few times. V and J are TRBV5-4 and TRBJ2-5, with a tentative D call TRBD1 (8 bases). The germline V gene encodes CDR1 SGHNT and CDR2 YYREEE (reference sequence). V was cut by 4 bases and J by 5 bases, with 18 bases left in between. The CDR3 length is 15 residues. The CDR3 sequence is CASSPSDRGGETQYF. CDR3 DNA sequence: TGTGCCAGCAGCCCCTCTGACAGGGGAGGGGAGACCCAGTACTTC.

The chain combines TRBV6-2 or TRBV6-3 with TRBJ2-5; 9 bases are shared with TRBD1. This CDR3 region has 16 residues. The junction had 10 bases not matched to a gene; V was cut back by 6 bases and J by 2 bases. Germline V lookup: CDR1 MNHEY, CDR2 SVGEGT. The CDR3 coding sequence is TGTGCCAGCAGCCAAATCTCCGGGACAGGGCAAGAGACCCAGTACTTC. It translates to CASSQISGTGQETQYF.

The J gene is TRBJ1-2, the V gene TRBV28; 9 bases are shared with TRBD1. The CDR3 consists of 17 residues. In germline, CDR1 is MDHEN, CDR2 SYDVKM. The V segment lost 6 bases and the J segment 3 bases; nucleotides outside the gene matches: 14. In DNA form, the CDR3 reads TGTGCCAGCAGACTTACCTGGACAGGGGATGATCACTATGGCTACACCTTC. This codes for CASRLTWTGDDHYGYTF.

This clonotype was picked up a small number of times. V gene TRBV7-2 combines with J gene TRBJ2-1; D uncertain. CDR1 is SGHTA and CDR2 is FQGNSA in the germline V gene. The CDR3 has 12 residues. V shed 4 bases and J shed 6 bases, with 7 bases lying between them. The DNA for the CDR3 is TGTGCCAGCAGCTCGCTAAGCAATGAGCAGTTCTTC. This sequence encodes CASSSLSNEQFF.

V usage is TRBV7-6 and J usage is TRBJ2-3; D gene unclear. Germline V lookup: CDR1 SGHVS, CDR2 FNYEAQ. The CDR3 is 12 amino acids. The germline V and J ends were trimmed by 5 bases and 9 bases, with 12 bases remaining between them. CDR3 sequence: CASSPTPRTQYF. In DNA form, the CDR3 reads TGTGCCAGCAGCCCCACCCCCAGGACGCAGTATTTT.

This clonotype was seen a few times. CDR3 nucleotide sequence: TGTGCCAGCACCTCCGGAGGCGGTCGAGGCAATCAGCCCCAGCATTTT. It specifies CASTSGGGRGNQPQHF. This chain uses TRBV12-3 or TRBV12-4 with TRBJ1-5; D unresolved. The CDR3 has 16 residues. Deletions cut 7 bases from V and 2 bases from J, with 18 bases between.

The CDR3 reads CASSFHDETQYF. The CDR3 DNA reads as TGTGCCAGCAGCTTTCATGATGAGACCCAGTACTTC. The chain joins TRBV7-9 to TRBJ2-5; no reliable D call. The ends were cut back, 3 bases at V and 5 bases at J, with 7 bases in the middle. The germline CDR1 and CDR2 sequences are SEHNR and FQNEAQ (reference sequence). The CDR3 has 12 residues. Complete variable domain (other parts from reference TRBV7-9 and TRBJ2-5): DTGVSQNPRHKITKRGQNVTFRCDPISEHNRLYWYRQTLGQGPEFLTYFQNEAQLEKSRLLSDRFSAERPKGSFSTLEIQRTEQGDSAMYLCASSFHDETQYFGPGTRLLVL.

This clonotype was picked up a small number of times. This sequence joins TRBV6-5 and TRBJ2-1; 9 nucleotides line up with TRBD1. The CDR3 runs 14 residues. Trimming removed 4 bases from V and 9 bases from J; junction bases left unmatched: 7. In germline, CDR1 is MNHEY, CDR2 SVGAGI. The CDR3, as DNA: TGTGCCAGCAGTTCCGAAAACAGGGGGCGTGAGCAGTTCTTC. Translated: CASSSENRGREQFF.

This clonotype was seen more than once but under ten times. This chain uses TRBV6-2 or TRBV6-3 with TRBJ2-1, with 14 positions matching TRBD2. The V segment lost 2 bases and the J segment 7 bases; nucleotides outside the gene matches: 10. The germline V gene has CDR1 MNHEY and CDR2 SVGEGT. The CDR3 contains 18 residues. CDR3 region: CASSYLGLAGGRDNEQFF. The CDR3 DNA reads TGTGCCAGCAGTTACCTTGGACTAGCGGGGGGTCGGGATAATGAGCAGTTCTTC.

The chain recombines TRBV4-1 with TRBJ2-5, with a possible D match to TRBD2 (5 bases). In germline, CDR1 is MGHRA, CDR2 YSYEKL. The ends were cut back, 0 bases at V and 7 bases at J, with 24 bases in the middle. The CDR3 is made up of 18 amino acids. CDR3 coding DNA: TGCGCCAGCAGCCAAGATTCCTTCGCAAACCGGGGTAACGGGACCCAGTACTTC. Its protein product is CASSQDSFANRGNGTQYF.

This chain links TRBV28 with TRBJ2-7, with a tentative D call TRBD1 (6 bases). The CDR3 extends over 16 amino acids. Trimming removed 6 bases at V and 5 bases at J, with 23 bases between. Germline CDR1 reads MDHEN; CDR2 reads SYDVKM. CDR3 bases: TGTGCCAGCAGCCCATACTACCCAGGGGATCGCCACGAGCAGTACTTC. As protein: CASSPYYPGDRHEQYF.

Ten or more counts support this clonotype. V and J are TRBV5-1 and TRBJ2-3, with 7 bases fitting TRBD1. This CDR3 is 15 amino acids long. J was trimmed by 7 bases and V by 5 bases; bases with no gene match: 13. Germline-derived CDR1 and CDR2 are SGHRS and YFSETQ. The CDR3 DNA follows: TGCGCCAGCAGTAAGACAGGGTCTCTCGGTTATACGCAGTATTTT. Amino acids: CASSKTGSLGYTQYF.

The sample holds a few counts of this clonotype. The chain has TRBV12-3 or TRBV12-4 and TRBJ2-5, with D tentatively TRBD1 or TRBD2 (5 bases each). The CDR3 totals 15 residues. V gave up 8 bases and J gave up 0 bases, with 16 bases separating them. The CDR3 reads CASRRGLGDQETQYF. The CDR3 bases are TGTGCCAGCCGACGGGGCCTCGGGGACCAAGAGACCCAGTACTTC.

Concerning this clonotype: The junction departs from the called germline gene at one end, perhaps through a read error. The chain uses TRBV20-1 and TRBJ2-7; maybe TRBD2 (6 bases). Germline loops: CDR1 DFQATT, CDR2 SNEGSKA (reference sequence). This CDR3 comprises 16 residues. The CDR3 DNA follows: TGCAGTGCTAGACCCTTATCGGGAGACCCCCCCTATGAGCAGTACTTC. This translates into CSARPLSGDPPYEQYF.